The TCR beta chain described here comes from a study of CD8 T cells in Susac syndrome. Regarding the study as a whole: Regarding the TCR sequencing and HLA analysis, the study admitted that a relatively small number of individuals were involved.

Reverse transcription used roughly 0.5 to 1 ug RNA and random hexamers. Across 54 Vbeta and 13 Jbeta, immunoSEQ multiplex PCR amplified TCR beta CDR3. TCRdb redid the calling of the immunoSEQ multiplex PCR reads with MiXCR, one entry per CDR3 protein. The table includes 130,000 or so distinct CDR3 sequences, over 80% detected once. The T cells that were sequenced for TCR beta were CD8+ and CD4+ cells from blood. Trimming removed 5 bases at V and 6 bases at J, with 11 bases between. There are 13 residues in the CDR3. CDR1 SEHNR and CDR2 FQNEAQ come from the germline V gene (reference sequence). For this clonotype: Antigen specificity is unknown.

The chain carries TRBV7-9 and TRBJ1-5; no firm D call. Sequences were obtained from CD8+ T cells from PBMCs. The clonotype was recovered from a human donor with multiple sclerosis. CDR3 bases: TGTGCCAGCAGCCCCCCCCGGGGTCAGCCCCAGCATTTT. Translating it yields CASSPPRGQPQHF. The whole variable domain, filled in from reference TRBV7-9 and TRBJ1-5, reads DTGVSQNPRHKITKRGQNVTFRCDPISEHNRLYWYRQTLGQGPEFLTYFQNEAQLEKSRLLSDRFSAERPKGSFSTLEIQRTEQGDSAMYLCASSPPRGQPQHFGDGTRLSIL.